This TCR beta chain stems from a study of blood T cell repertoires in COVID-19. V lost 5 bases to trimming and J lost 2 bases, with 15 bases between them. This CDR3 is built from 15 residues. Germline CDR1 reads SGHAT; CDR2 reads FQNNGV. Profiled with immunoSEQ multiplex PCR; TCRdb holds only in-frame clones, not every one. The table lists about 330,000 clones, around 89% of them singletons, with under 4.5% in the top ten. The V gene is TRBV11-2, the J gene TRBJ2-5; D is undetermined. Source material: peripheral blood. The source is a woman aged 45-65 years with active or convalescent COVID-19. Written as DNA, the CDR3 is TGTGCCAGCAGCCTAGGGTGGTTGGCACAAGAGACCCAGTACTTC. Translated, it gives CASSLGWLAQETQYF.